The 19 T cell receptor beta chains below come from one sample, sequenced in a study of cytomegalovirus exposure and HLA in healthy donors. The PCR employed 60 Vbeta primers together with 13 Jbeta primers. Sequencing used immunoSEQ multiplex PCR; TCRdb keeps in-frame clones, though not all of them. The sample has around 85,000 clones, 70% to 75% seen once. Sequenced: PBMCs. Receptors originate from a man aged 55 to 70 in good health and CMV-seronegative.

V is TRBV7-9 and J is TRBJ1-6, with a possible D match to TRBD1 (5 bases). Trimming removed 5 bases from V and 3 bases from J, with 8 bases in between. CDR1 is SEHNR, CDR2 FQNEAQ, per germline (reference sequence). This CDR3 has 14 residues. The chain's CDR3 is CASSLGGYNSPLHF. CDR3 coding DNA: TGTGCCAGCAGCCTGGGGGGCTATAATTCACCCCTCCACTTT. Full variable domain (missing parts from reference TRBV7-9 and TRBJ1-6): DTGVSQNPRHKITKRGQNVTFRCDPISEHNRLYWYRQTLGQGPEFLTYFQNEAQLEKSRLLSDRFSAERPKGSFSTLEIQRTEQGDSAMYLCASSLGGYNSPLHFGNGTRLTVT.

The chain carries TRBV11-2 and TRBJ2-5, with 13 bases that match TRBD2. The J call may be wrong; the DNA end is better matched by TRBJ2-7. Germline V gene sequence: CDR1 SGHAT, CDR2 FQNNGV. The CDR3 is 16 amino acids. DNA for the CDR3: TGTGCCAGCAGTCAGAGGGGACTAGCGGGGCTCCACGAGCAGTACTTC. It codes for CASSQRGLAGLHEQYF.

V is TRBV19 and J is TRBJ1-5; no firm D call. The V end lost 5 bases, the J end lost 0 bases, and 5 bases lay between the germline ends. Germline CDR1 LNHDA, CDR2 SQIVND (reference sequence). The CDR3 has 13 amino acids. The CDR3: CASSPYSNQPQHF. CDR3 nucleotide sequence: TGTGCCAGTAGTCCTTATAGCAATCAGCCCCAGCATTTT.

The chain combines TRBV6-5 with TRBJ2-5, with TRBD2 as a possible D gene (5 bases). CDR1 is MNHEY and CDR2 is SVGAGI in the germline V gene. This CDR3 has 15 amino acids. V shed 2 bases and J shed 0 bases, with 10 bases lying between them. As DNA, the CDR3 is TGTGCCAGCAGTTACCGGGGTCGGTACCAAGAGACCCAGTACTTC. This sequence encodes CASSYRGRYQETQYF.

The CDR3 spells CASSPPTSGGRTDTQYF. CDR3 nucleotides: TGTGCCAGCTCACCACCAACTAGCGGGGGTCGCACAGATACGCAGTATTTT. V and J are TRBV18 and TRBJ2-3; TRBD2 aligns across 11 bases. Germline CDR1 is KGHSH and CDR2 is LQKENI. Germline trimming cut 0 bases from V and 1 base from J; bases unmatched to any gene: 3. This CDR3 comprises 17 residues.

CDR3 in amino acids: CASGSGGGETEAFF. The CDR3 nucleotides read TGTGCTAGTGGTTCCGGAGGGGGCGAGACTGAAGCTTTCTTT. The chain uses TRBV12-5 and TRBJ1-1, with 7 nucleotides matching TRBD1. Losses at the gene ends were 4 bases for V and 5 bases for J; bases not matched to a gene: 7. Looked up from germline, CDR1 is LGHNT and CDR2 is FRNRAP. CDR3 size: 14 residues.

To note about this clone: The CDR3 carries no conserved terminal phenylalanine or tryptophan, so it likely arises from a read error. This chain links TRBV2 with TRBJ1-1, with 8 bases fitting TRBD1. Looked up from germline, CDR1 is SNHLY and CDR2 is FYNNEI. The CDR3 consists of 15 residues. V gave up 1 base and J gave up 4 bases; unmatched junction bases: 5. The CDR3 region is CASSEGWTGTTEAFS. As DNA, the CDR3 is TGTGCCAGCAGTGAAGGATGGACAGGGACCACTGAAGCTTTCTCT.

V is TRBV11-3 and J is TRBJ2-2; 9 bases fit TRBD1. J was trimmed by 6 bases and V by 5 bases; bases with no gene match: 7. The CDR3 length is 15 residues. Germline values: CDR1 SGHNT, CDR2 YENEEA. DNA of the CDR3: TGTGCCAGCAGCGTGTCCGGGACAGGGCCCGGGGAGCTGTTTTTT. This encodes CASSVSGTGPGELFF.

This chain connects TRBV5-1 to TRBJ1-4, with 9 positions matching TRBD1. The CDR3 is 14 amino acids. Germline V gene lookup returns CDR1 SGHRS and CDR2 YFSETQ. V shed 4 bases and J 7 bases; nucleotides not matched to a gene: 5. The CDR3 region is CASSGTGSSEKLFF. The DNA for the CDR3 is TGCGCCAGCAGCGGGACAGGGTCTAGTGAAAAACTGTTTTTT.

The chain has TRBV29-1 and TRBJ1-3; 11 bases are a match to TRBD1. Trimming at V came to 6 bases and at J to 2 bases, leaving 3 bases not matched to a gene. This CDR3 contains 14 residues. In germline, CDR1 is SQVTM, CDR2 ANQGSEA. CDR3: CSVGQGAAGNTIYF. The DNA of the CDR3 is TGCAGCGTAGGACAGGGGGCAGCTGGAAACACCATATATTTT.

The chain uses TRBV29-1 and TRBJ2-1; TRBD2 might be the D (7 bases). Germline CDR1 SQVTM, CDR2 ANQGSEA. The CDR3 spans 16 residues. Trimming took 0 bases from V and 5 from J, leaving 17 bases between them. The CDR3 DNA reads TGCAGCGTTGAAGATCTTCTGAGGGGGGGGAACAATGAGCAGTTCTTC. Translating gives CSVEDLLRGGNNEQFF.

The V and J genes are TRBV27 and TRBJ2-5; 8 positions match TRBD1. Germline CDR1 MNHEY, CDR2 SMNVEV (reference sequence). V dropped 6 bases and J dropped 2; count of bases not matched to a gene: 8. The CDR3 is 15 residues long. The CDR3 is CASSGLDRAQETQYF. The CDR3 region has the DNA TGTGCCAGCAGCGGATTGGACAGGGCGCAAGAGACCCAGTACTTC.

This clone was counted between two and nine times. V and J are TRBV4-1 and TRBJ1-3; D might be TRBD1 (5 bases). The CDR3 loop spans 19 amino acids. CDR1 and CDR2 from the germline V gene are MGHRA and YSYEKL. The V gene lost 4 bases and the J gene lost 0 bases, with 22 bases spanning the gap. In DNA form, the CDR3 reads TGCGCCAGCAGCCGTGGGAGAGGGGAGGGAAAGAGCTCTGGAAACACCATATATTTT. Translated, it gives CASSRGRGEGKSSGNTIYF.

This chain uses TRBV10-3 with TRBJ1-3; 8 bases match TRBD1. J gave up 4 bases and V 3 bases, and 8 bases lay outside the gene matches. Germline-derived CDR1 and CDR2 are ENHRY and SYGVKD. The CDR3 length is 16 residues. For the CDR3, the DNA is TGTGCCATCAGTGATATTCCCGACAGGGGCGGAAACACCATATATTTT. Translation gives CAISDIPDRGGNTIYF.

J is TRBJ2-5 and V is TRBV12-5, with 7 bases fitting TRBD2. The CDR3 has 15 residues. V gave up 6 bases and J gave up 4 bases; unmatched junction bases: 11. Germline V gene lookup returns CDR1 LGHNT and CDR2 FRNRAP. The CDR3 region is CASGPAGVRRETQYF. The CDR3 nucleotides are TGTGCTAGTGGCCCGGCGGGGGTGAGGCGAGAGACCCAGTACTTC.

The rearrangement links TRBV7-8 to TRBJ2-1; 7 nucleotides agree with TRBD2. Losses at the gene ends were 4 bases for V and 1 base for J; bases not matched to a gene: 4. Germline CDR1 SGHVS, CDR2 FQNEAQ. This CDR3 is 15 amino acids long. As DNA, the CDR3 is TGTGCCAGCAGCTCACTAGCGTCGTCCTACAATGAGCAGTTCTTC. Translating gives CASSSLASSYNEQFF.

Of note for this clone: The same CDR3 is also encoded by other DNA sequences in this sample. The rearrangement links TRBV4-1 to TRBJ1-2, with 9 bases aligning to TRBD1. This CDR3 contains 14 residues. Germline V lookup: CDR1 MGHRA, CDR2 YSYEKL. With V trimmed by 4 bases and J by 2 bases, 2 bases remained unmatched. CDR3 in amino acids: CASSPGTGNYGYTF. Here the CDR3 DNA reads TGCGCCAGCAGCCCCGGGACAGGGAACTATGGCTACACCTTC.

The chain employs TRBV5-1 and TRBJ2-1; 7 bases fit TRBD2. J was trimmed by 7 bases and V by 1 base; bases with no gene match: 2. Germline loops: CDR1 SGHRS, CDR2 YFSETQ. There are 13 residues in the CDR3. This CDR3 is CASSLIGGNEQFF. CDR3 bases: TGCGCCAGCAGCTTGATCGGGGGGAATGAGCAGTTCTTC.

V and J are TRBV5-6 and TRBJ2-1; 11 nucleotides match TRBD1. The CDR3 length is 15 residues. Germline V gene sequence: CDR1 SGHDT, CDR2 YYEEEE. Trimming took 4 bases from V and 8 from J; bases not matched to a gene: 8. The CDR3 bases are TGTGCCAGCAGCCCCGGGACAGGGGGAATGGATGAGCAGTTCTTC. This encodes CASSPGTGGMDEQFF.